This T cell receptor (beta chain) was profiled in a study of response to subunit inactivated influenza vaccine. Findings and caveats of the study: Every seasonal influenza vaccination brings in few new T cells, the authors suggested.

The ends were cut back, 2 bases at V and 2 bases at J, with 13 bases in the middle. Per germline, CDR1 MNHEY and CDR2 SVGAGI. The CDR3 has 16 amino acids. TCRdb reprocessed the RT-PCR reads via MiXCR and lists one record per CDR3 protein. Among 610,000 or so distinct CDR3 sequences listed, around 15% were seen once. On this clonotype itself: The antigen is unknown.

The chain recombines TRBV6-5 with TRBJ2-1, with D maybe TRBD1 (6 bases). The specimen was PBMCs from blood, collected approximately 13 days after vaccination. The TCR sequence derives from a man aged 45 to 65 who received an inactivated influenza vaccine. CDR3 region: CASSYKTGIPYNEQFF. In DNA, the CDR3 is TGTGCCAGCAGTTACAAAACAGGGATCCCCTACAATGAGCAGTTCTTC.